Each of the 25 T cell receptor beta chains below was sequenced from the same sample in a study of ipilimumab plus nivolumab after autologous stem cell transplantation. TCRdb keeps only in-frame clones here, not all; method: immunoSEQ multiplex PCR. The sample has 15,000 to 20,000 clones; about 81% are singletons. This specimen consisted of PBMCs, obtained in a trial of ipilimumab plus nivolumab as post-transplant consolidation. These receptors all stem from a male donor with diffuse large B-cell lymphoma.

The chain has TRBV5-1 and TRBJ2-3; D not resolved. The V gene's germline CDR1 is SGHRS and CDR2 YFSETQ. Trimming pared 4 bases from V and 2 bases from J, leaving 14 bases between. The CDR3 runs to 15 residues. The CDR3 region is CASSPQAGYTDTQYF. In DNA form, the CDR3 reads TGCGCCAGCAGCCCGCAGGCCGGCTACACAGATACGCAGTATTTT.

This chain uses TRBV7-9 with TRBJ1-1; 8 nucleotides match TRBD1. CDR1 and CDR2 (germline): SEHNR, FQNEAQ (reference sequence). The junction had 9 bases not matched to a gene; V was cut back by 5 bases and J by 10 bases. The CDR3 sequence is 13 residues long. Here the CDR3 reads CASSLATGERAFF. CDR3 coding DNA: TGTGCCAGCAGCCTCGCGACAGGGGAGAGAGCTTTCTTT. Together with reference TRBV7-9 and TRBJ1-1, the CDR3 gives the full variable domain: DTGVSQNPRHKITKRGQNVTFRCDPISEHNRLYWYRQTLGQGPEFLTYFQNEAQLEKSRLLSDRFSAERPKGSFSTLEIQRTEQGDSAMYLCASSLATGERAFFGQGTRLTVV.

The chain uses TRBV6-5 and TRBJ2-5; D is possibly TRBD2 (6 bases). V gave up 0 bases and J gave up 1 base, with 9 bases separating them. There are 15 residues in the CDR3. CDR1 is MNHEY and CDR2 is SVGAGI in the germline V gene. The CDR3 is CASSYSGSGQETQYF. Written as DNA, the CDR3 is TGTGCCAGCAGTTACTCGGGTAGCGGCCAAGAGACCCAGTACTTC.

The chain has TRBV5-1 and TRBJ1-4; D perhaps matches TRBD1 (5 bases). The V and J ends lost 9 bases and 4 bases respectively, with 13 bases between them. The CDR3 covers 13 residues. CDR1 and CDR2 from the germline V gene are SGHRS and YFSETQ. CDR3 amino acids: CAIPQVINEKLFF. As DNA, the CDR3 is TGCGCCATCCCACAGGTGATTAATGAAAAACTGTTTTTT.

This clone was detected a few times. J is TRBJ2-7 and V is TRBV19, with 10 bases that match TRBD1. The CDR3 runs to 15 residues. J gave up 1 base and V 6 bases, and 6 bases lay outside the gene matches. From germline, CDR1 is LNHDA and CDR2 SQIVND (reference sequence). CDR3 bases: TGTGCCAGTAGGGATGGACAGGGGGGATCCTACGAGCAGTACTTC. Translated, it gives CASRDGQGGSYEQYF.

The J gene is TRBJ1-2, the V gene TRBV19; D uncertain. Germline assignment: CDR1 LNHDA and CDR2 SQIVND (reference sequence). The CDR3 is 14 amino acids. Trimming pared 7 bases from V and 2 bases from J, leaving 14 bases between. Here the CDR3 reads CASTSPGGNYGYTF. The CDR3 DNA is TGTGCCAGTACCTCCCCGGGAGGGAACTATGGCTACACCTTC. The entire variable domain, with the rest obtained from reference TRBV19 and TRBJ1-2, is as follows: DGGITQSPKYLFRKEGQNVTLSCEQNLNHDAMYWYRQDPGQGLRLIYYSQIVNDFQKGDIAEGYSVSREKKESFPLTVTSAQKNPTAFYLCASTSPGGNYGYTFGSGTRLTVV.

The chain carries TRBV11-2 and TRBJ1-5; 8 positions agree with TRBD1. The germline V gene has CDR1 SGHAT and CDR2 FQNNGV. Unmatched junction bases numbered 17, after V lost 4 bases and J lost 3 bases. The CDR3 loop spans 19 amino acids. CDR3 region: CASSSPGQAQFLPNQPQHF. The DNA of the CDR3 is TGTGCCAGCAGCTCTCCGGGACAGGCACAATTTCTACCCAATCAGCCCCAGCATTTT.

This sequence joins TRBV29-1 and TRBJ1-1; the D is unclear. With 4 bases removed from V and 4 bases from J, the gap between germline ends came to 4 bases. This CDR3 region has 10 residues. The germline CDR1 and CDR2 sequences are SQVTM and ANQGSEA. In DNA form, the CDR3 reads TGCAGCGTTGGTGGCACTGAAGCTTTCTTT. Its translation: CSVGGTEAFF.

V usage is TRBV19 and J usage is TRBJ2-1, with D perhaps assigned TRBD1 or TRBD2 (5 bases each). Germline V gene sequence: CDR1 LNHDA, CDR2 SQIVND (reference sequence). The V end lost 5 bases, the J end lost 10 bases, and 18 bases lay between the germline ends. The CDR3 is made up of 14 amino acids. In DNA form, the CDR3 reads TGTGCCAGTAGTTCTGGGGGACCTCGAGGGGAGCAGTTCTTC. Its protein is CASSSGGPRGEQFF.

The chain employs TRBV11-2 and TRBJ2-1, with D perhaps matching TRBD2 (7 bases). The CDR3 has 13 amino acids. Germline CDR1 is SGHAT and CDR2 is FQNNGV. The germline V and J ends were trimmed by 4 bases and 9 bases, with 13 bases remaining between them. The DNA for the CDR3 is TGTGCCAGCAGCTCGAGGGGGGGCCTTGAGCAGTTCTTC. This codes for CASSSRGGLEQFF.

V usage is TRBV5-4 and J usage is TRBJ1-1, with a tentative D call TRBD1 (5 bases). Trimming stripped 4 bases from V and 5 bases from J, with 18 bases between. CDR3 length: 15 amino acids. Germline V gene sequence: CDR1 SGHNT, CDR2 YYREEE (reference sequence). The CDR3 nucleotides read TGTGCCAGCAGCCCACGGCAGGGAGGTCGGACTGAAGCTTTCTTT. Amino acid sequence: CASSPRQGGRTEAFF.

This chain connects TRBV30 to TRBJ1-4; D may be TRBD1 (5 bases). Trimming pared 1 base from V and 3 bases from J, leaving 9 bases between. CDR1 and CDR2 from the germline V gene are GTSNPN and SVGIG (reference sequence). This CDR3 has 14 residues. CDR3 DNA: TGTGCCTGGAGTGAGGGACGTTCTAATGAAAAACTGTTTTTT. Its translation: CAWSEGRSNEKLFF. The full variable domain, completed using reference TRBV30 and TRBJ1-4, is SQTIHQWPATLVQPVGSPLSLECTVEGTSNPNLYWYRQAAGRGLQLLFYSVGIGQISSEVPQNLSASRPQDRQFILSSKKLLLSDSGFYLCAWSEGRSNEKLFFGSGTQLSVL.

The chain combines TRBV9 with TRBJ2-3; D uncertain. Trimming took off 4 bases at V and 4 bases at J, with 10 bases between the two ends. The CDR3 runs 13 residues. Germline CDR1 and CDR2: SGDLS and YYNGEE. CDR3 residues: CASSNRVADTQYF. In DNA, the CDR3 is TGTGCCAGCAGCAACCGGGTCGCAGATACGCAGTATTTT.

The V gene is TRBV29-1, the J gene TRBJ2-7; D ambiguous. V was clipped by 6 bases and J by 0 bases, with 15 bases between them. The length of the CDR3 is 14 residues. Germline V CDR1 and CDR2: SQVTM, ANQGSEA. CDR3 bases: TGCAGCGTCTGTACCACCGAACGCTCCTACGAGCAGTACTTC. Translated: CSVCTTERSYEQYF.

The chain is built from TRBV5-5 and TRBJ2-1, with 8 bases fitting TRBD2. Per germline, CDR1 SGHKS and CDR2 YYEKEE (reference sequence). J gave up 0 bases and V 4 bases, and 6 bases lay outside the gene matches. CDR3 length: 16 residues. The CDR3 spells CASSIAGLSSYNEQFF. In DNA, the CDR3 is TGTGCCAGCAGCATAGCGGGACTTAGCTCCTACAATGAGCAGTTCTTC.

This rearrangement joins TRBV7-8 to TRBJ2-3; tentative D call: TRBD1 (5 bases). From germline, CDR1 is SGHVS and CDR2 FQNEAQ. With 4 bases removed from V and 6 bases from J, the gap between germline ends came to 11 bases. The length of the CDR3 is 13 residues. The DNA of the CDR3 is TGTGCCAGCAGCTCCTACAAGGGGGATACGCAGTATTTT. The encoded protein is CASSSYKGDTQYF.

DNA of the CDR3: TGTGCCAGCAGTGGGGACAGGGATGGCTACACCTTC. Translation: CASSGDRDGYTF. The V and J genes are TRBV2 and TRBJ1-2; 9 nucleotides line up with TRBD1. Germline CDR1 and CDR2: SNHLY and FYNNEI. The J segment lost 6 bases and the V segment lost 4 bases, leaving 0 bases of the junction unmatched. This CDR3 is built from 12 residues.

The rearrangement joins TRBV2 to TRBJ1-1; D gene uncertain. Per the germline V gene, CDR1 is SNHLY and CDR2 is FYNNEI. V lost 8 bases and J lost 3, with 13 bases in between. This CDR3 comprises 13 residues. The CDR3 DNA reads TGTGCCAGCCGAATTATAAGGGACACTGAAGCTTTCTTT. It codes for CASRIIRDTEAFF. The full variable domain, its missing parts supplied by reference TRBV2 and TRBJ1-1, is EPEVTQTPSHQVTQMGQEVILRCVPISNHLYFYWYRQILGQKVEFLVSFYNNEISEKSEIFDDQFSVERPDGSNFTLKIRSTKLEDSAMYFCASRIIRDTEAFFGQGTRLTVV.

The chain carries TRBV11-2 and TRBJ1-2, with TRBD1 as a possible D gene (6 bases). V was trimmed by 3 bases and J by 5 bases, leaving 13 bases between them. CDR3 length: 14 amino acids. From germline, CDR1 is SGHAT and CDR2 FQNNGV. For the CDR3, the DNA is TGTGCCAGCAGCTTTCCAAGGGGGGAATATGGCTACACCTTC. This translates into CASSFPRGEYGYTF.

The chain's CDR3 is CASSQVQGSYNEQFF. The CDR3 DNA reads as TGCGCCAGCAGCCAAGTACAGGGGTCCTACAATGAGCAGTTCTTC. The chain is built from TRBV4-3 and TRBJ2-1; 7 nucleotides line up with TRBD1. Looked up from germline, CDR1 is LGHNA and CDR2 is YSLEER. Trimming cost V 1 base and J 1 base; bases outside gene matches: 1. The CDR3 contains 15 residues.

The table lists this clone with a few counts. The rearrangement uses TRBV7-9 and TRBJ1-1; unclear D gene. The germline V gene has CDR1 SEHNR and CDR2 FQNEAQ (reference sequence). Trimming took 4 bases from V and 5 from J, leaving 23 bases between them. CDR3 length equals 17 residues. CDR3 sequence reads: CASSSGSPTARETEAFF. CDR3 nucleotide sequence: TGTGCCAGCAGCTCTGGGAGTCCGACGGCCAGAGAGACTGAAGCTTTCTTT. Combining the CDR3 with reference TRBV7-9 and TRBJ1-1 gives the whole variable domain DTGVSQNPRHKITKRGQNVTFRCDPISEHNRLYWYRQTLGQGPEFLTYFQNEAQLEKSRLLSDRFSAERPKGSFSTLEIQRTEQGDSAMYLCASSSGSPTARETEAFFGQGTRLTVV.

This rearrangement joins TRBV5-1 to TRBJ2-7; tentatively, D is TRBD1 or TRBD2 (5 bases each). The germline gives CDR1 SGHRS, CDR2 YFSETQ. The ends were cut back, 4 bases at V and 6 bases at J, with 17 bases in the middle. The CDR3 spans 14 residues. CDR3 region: CASSPDFRQSEQYF. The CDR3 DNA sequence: TGCGCCAGCAGCCCGGACTTTCGACAGTCCGAGCAGTACTTC. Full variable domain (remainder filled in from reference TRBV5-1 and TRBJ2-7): KAGVTQTPRYLIKTRGQQVTLSCSPISGHRSVSWYQQTPGQGLQFLFEYFSETQRNKGNFPGRFSGRQFSNSRSEMNVSTLELGDSALYLCASSPDFRQSEQYFGPGTRLTVT.

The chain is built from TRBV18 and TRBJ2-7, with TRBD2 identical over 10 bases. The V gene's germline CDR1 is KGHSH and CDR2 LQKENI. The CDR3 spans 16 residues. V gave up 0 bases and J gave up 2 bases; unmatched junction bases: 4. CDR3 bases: TGTGCCAGCTCACCACCGGTCAGCGGGGGGGCCTACGAGCAGTACTTC. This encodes CASSPPVSGGAYEQYF.

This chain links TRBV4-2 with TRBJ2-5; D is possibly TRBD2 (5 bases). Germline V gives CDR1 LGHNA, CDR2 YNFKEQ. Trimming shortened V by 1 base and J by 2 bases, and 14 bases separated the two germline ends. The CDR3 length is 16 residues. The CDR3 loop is CASSQGGATGQETQYF. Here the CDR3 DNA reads TGTGCCAGCAGCCAAGGGGGAGCGACTGGACAAGAGACCCAGTACTTC.

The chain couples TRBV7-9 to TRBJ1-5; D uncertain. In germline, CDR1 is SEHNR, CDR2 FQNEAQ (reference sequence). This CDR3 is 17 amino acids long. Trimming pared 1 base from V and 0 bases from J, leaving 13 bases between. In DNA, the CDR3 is TGTGCCAGCAGCTTAGTGTCGGACCTCTATAGCAATCAGCCCCAGCATTTT. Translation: CASSLVSDLYSNQPQHF.